This TCR beta chain derives from a study of regulatory T cells in long-lasting Graves disease. Study findings and constraints: Less diverse TCR repertoires were seen in persistent Graves' patients than in newly diagnosed ones.

The time point here: newly diagnosed GD, antithyroid drugs for less than 3 months. Construction of the TCR library relied on RNA isolated from PBMCs. Note on this clonotype: Its antigen is not identified.

Sequencing libraries for TCR beta were prepared with iRepertoire HTBI primers and Arm-PCR of CDR3 regions. TCRdb re-called the multiplex PCR reads with MiXCR, one entry per CDR3 protein. The data contain about 440,000 distinct CDR3 sequences, 15% of them singletons. These data also featured in a second study, about T cells in Graves' hyperthyroidism and ophthalmopathy.

The material was peripheral blood mononuclear cells (PBMCs), obtained at new diagnosis, from a patient treated with antithyroid drugs. The TCR sequence derives from a woman under 40 with Graves disease.

The CDR3 region has the DNA TGTGCCAGCAGCTTACACTTGGGACAGGGAGGCTATGGCTACACCTTC. Amino acid sequence: CASSLHLGQGGYGYTF. J is TRBJ1-2 and V is TRBV11-3, with 9 bases aligning to TRBD1. The CDR3 runs to 16 residues. CDR1 and CDR2 from the germline V gene are SGHNT and YENEEA. Trimming at V came to 2 bases and at J to 4 bases, leaving 8 bases not matched to a gene.